This section outlines one TCR beta chain sequence together with its context. Its antigen is currently not known. Per-nucleotide qualities are absent, and no much larger clonotype sits a single base away. A second Seattle source provided samples from volunteer blood donors who had recovered from COVID-19. Collaborating institutions collected whole blood in K2EDTA tubes following their own protocols. For TCRbeta analysis, collaborators shipped samples in one of three forms: frozen whole blood, isolated PBMCs, or DNA extracted from either of those sample types. These data originate in a study of blood T cell repertoires in COVID-19 (dated by TCRdb to about 2020). With respect to the entire study: Collaborator samples came from the United States, Italy and Spain and covered acute and convalescent phases of COVID-19. The material from the prospective study consisted of cDNA or gDNA derived from T cells, B-cell-depleted T cells, or PBMCs. Deeply sampled blood TCRbeta repertoires from subjects exposed to, actively infected with, or recovered from COVID-19 were included in the dataset. The repertoires were released in a freely available public database meant as a resource for research on the immune response to SARS-CoV-2. Samples came from the ongoing ImmuneRACE study (first 160 participants) plus 1,254 subjects from 6 global collaborators. A de-identified subject ID, COVID-19 status, age in years and sex were almost always included in the sample metadata. Where available, HLA class I and class II types were obtained from metadata supplied by the sample provider rather than from assay-based typing. The paper as a whole reports these results and caveats: How much clinical and demographic metadata was included differed by source and by participant, and the metadata was provided uncurated.

The V and J ends are trimmed by 0 bases and 10 bases, leaving 13 bases between them. Including cysteine and phenylalanine, the CDR3 has 13 amino acids. The sequence is cut down to CDR3 DNA, 39 bases in frame from base 1. CDR1 and CDR2 are drawn from the germline V gene: SGHRS, YFSETQ. TCRbeta CDR3 regions were amplified from genomic DNA by means of the immunoSEQ Assay, a bias-controlled multiplex PCR. Per the original workflow: The number of nucleated cells in each sample was estimated by amplification of reference gene primers within the assay. To quantify the absolute abundance of each unique TCRbeta CDR3 rearrangement, sequence reads were collapsed and filtered. For each sample, productive Simpson clonality was calculated as the square root of Simpson's diversity index over productive rearrangements. The table comes from immuneACCESS by way of TCRdb, which keeps in-frame sequences with V and J called. Part of the clones is missing from these tables; in studies checked, under half for an unresolved V gene and the rest for unknown reasons. The V and J calls and clone size come from that table; D and trimming were worked out from the DNA. The sample table records some 210,000 clones; approximately 91% of these occur just once. About 6.5% of the sample is in the top ten clones.

This sequence was found in a man between 60 and 75 years old who had recovered from COVID-19. Material for sequencing was peripheral blood. The V and J segments used are TRBV5-1 and TRBJ1-1, with the identity of the D gene unclear. For the CDR3, the sequence is CASSLAGEPRAFF. The DNA is as follows: TGCGCCAGCAGCTTGGCCGGGGAGCCACGAGCTTTCTTT.